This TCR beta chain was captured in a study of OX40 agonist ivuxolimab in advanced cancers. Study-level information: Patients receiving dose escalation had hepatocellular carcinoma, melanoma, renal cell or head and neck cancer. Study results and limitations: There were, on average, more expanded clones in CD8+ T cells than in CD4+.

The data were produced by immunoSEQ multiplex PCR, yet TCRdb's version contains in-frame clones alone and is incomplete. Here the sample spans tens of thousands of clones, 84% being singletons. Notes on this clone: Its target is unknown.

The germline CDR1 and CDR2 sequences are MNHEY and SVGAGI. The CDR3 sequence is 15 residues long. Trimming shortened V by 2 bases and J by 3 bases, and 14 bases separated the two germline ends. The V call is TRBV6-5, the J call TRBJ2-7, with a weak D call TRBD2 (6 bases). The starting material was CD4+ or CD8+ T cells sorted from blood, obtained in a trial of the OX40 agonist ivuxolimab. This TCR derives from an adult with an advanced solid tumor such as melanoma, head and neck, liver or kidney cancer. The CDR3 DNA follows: TGTGCCAGCAGTTACGTCCCCCAGGAGGGCTACGAGCAGTACTTC. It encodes CASSYVPQEGYEQYF.